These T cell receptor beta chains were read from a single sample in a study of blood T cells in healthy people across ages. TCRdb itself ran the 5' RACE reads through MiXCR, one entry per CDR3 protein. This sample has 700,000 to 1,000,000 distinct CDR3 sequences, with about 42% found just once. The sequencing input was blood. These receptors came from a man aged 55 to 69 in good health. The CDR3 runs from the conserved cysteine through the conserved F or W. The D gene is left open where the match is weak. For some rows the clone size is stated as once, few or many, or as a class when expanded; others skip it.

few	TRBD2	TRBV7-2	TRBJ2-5	CASSTVGTSGGRETQYF	TGTGCCAGCAGCACAGTTGGGACTAGCGGGGGTAGGGAGACCCAGTACTTC
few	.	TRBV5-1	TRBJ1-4	CASSLAPTGTSVEKLFF	TGCGCCAGCAGCTTGGCCCCAACAGGTACTTCGGTTGAAAAACTGTTTTTT
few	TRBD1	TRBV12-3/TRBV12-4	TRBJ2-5	CASSTRTGGSETQYF	TGTGCCAGCAGTACCCGGACAGGGGGCAGCGAGACCCAGTACTTC
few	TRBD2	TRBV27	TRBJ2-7	CASSLVGGEISSYNEQYF	TGTGCCAGCAGTTTAGTCGGGGGGGAAATCAGCTCCTACAATGAGCAGTACTTC
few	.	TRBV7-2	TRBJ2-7	CASSLYRDEQYF	TGTGCCAGCAGCTTATACAGGGACGAGCAGTACTTC
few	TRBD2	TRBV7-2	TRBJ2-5	CASSRGLASETQYF	TGTGCCAGCAGCCGGGGACTAGCTAGTGAGACCCAGTACTTC
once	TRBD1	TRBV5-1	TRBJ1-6	CASSLVPPNGQGRYSPLHF	TGCGCCAGCAGCTTGGTTCCCCCGAATGGACAGGGACGGTATTCACCCCTCCACTTT
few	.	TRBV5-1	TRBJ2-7	CASSLSPGYEQYF	TGCGCCAGCAGCTTGTCCCCGGGGTACGAGCAGTACTTC
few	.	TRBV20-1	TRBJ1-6	CSARTGQGNNSPLHF	TGCAGTGCTAGAACGGGACAAGGAAATAATTCACCCCTCCACTTT
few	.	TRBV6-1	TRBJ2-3	CATNSGRDTQYF	TGTGCCACTAATTCGGGGCGGGATACGCAGTATTTT
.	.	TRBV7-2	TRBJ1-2	CASSFKQGFKGGYTF	TGTGCCAGCAGCTTCAAACAGGGTTTTAAGGGTGGCTACACCTTC
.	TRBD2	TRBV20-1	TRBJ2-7	CSAPALAGGHEQYF	TGCAGTGCTCCCGCACTAGCGGGGGGTCACGAGCAGTACTTC
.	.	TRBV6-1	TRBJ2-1	CASSQVVGGAYNEQFF	TGTGCCAGCAGCCAAGTTGTGGGGGGCGCCTACAATGAGCAGTTCTTC
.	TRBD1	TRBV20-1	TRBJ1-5	CSATGQGIGNQPQHF	TGCAGTGCCACTGGACAGGGTATTGGCAATCAGCCCCAGCATTTT
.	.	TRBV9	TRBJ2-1	CASSDDHNEQFF	TGTGCCAGCAGCGACGATCACAATGAGCAGTTCTTC
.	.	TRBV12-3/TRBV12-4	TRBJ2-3	CASSPNQDTQYF	TGTGCCAGCAGCCCTAACCAAGATACGCAGTATTTT
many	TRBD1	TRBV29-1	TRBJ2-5	CSVESQGDTRRETQYF	TGCAGCGTTGAATCCCAGGGGGACACCCGTCGAGAGACCCAGTACTTC
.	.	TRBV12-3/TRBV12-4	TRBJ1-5	CASSFGGEDQPQHF	TGTGCCAGCAGTTTTGGGGGAGAGGATCAGCCCCAGCATTTT
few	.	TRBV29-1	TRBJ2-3	CSVIDGTDTQYF	TGCAGCGTAATCGATGGCACAGATACGCAGTATTTT
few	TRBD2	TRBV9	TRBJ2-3	CASSDAGGPADTQYF	TGTGCCAGCAGCGACGCGGGGGGGCCTGCAGATACGCAGTATTTT
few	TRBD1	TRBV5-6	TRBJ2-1	CASSWGTGNNEQFF	TGTGCCAGCAGCTGGGGGACAGGGAACAATGAGCAGTTCTTC
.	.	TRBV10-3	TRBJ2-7	CAIGGSSYEQYF	TGTGCCATCGGGGGAAGCTCCTACGAGCAGTACTTC
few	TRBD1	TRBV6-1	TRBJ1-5	CASSPDRVKNQPQHF	TGTGCCAGCAGCCCGGACAGGGTCAAGAATCAGCCCCAGCATTTT